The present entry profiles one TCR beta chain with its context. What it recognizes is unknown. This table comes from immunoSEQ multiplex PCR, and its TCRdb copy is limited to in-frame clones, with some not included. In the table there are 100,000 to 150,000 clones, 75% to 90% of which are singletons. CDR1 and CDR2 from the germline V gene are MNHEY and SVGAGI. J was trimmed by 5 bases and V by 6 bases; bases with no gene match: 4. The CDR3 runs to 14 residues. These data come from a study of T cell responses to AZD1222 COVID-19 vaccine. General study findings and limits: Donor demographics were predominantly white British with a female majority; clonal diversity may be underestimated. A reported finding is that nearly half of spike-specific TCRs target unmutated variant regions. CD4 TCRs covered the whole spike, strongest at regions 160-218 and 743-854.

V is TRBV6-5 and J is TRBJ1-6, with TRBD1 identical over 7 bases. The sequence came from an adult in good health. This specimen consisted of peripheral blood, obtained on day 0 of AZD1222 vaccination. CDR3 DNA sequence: TGTGCCAGCAGACGTACAGGGGATAATTCACCCCTCCACTTT. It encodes CASRRTGDNSPLHF.